These 14 T cell receptor beta chains share one sample of origin, sequenced in a study of Ad26.COV2.S vaccination and SARS-CoV-2 variants. Generated by immunoSEQ multiplex PCR, the TCRdb table keeps only in-frame clones and is missing some. In the table there are 85,000 to 120,000 clones, around 80% of which are singletons. The material sequenced was peripheral blood, taken after recovery from COVID-19. These receptors all stem from a human donor who had recovered from COVID-19.

This sequence joins TRBV2 and TRBJ2-1; perhaps TRBD1 as D (6 bases). CDR1 is SNHLY and CDR2 is FYNNEI in the germline V gene. The CDR3 loop spans 11 amino acids. V was trimmed by 8 bases and J by 8 bases, leaving 10 bases between them. The CDR3 here is CASGRGDEQFF. DNA for the CDR3: TGTGCCAGCGGCAGGGGCGATGAGCAGTTCTTC. Together with reference TRBV2 and TRBJ2-1, the CDR3 gives the full variable domain: EPEVTQTPSHQVTQMGQEVILRCVPISNHLYFYWYRQILGQKVEFLVSFYNNEISEKSEIFDDQFSVERPDGSNFTLKIRSTKLEDSAMYFCASGRGDEQFFGPGTRLTVL.

V gene TRBV4-1 combines with J gene TRBJ2-2; D is possibly TRBD1 (5 bases). CDR3 length: 16 residues. Trimming cost V 0 bases and J 5 bases, with 13 bases left between them. Per the germline V gene, CDR1 is MGHRA and CDR2 is YSYEKL. The CDR3 is CASSQDDTGRTGELFF. DNA for the CDR3: TGCGCCAGCAGCCAAGACGATACAGGAAGAACCGGGGAGCTGTTTTTT.

This rearrangement joins TRBV29-1 to TRBJ1-3; 7 bases line up with TRBD1. V lost 5 bases, J lost 5 bases, and 6 bases stayed unmatched. Germline loops: CDR1 SQVTM, CDR2 ANQGSEA. The CDR3 sequence is 13 residues long. This chain's CDR3 is CSVSTGSRNTIYF. CDR3 DNA: TGCAGCGTTTCGACAGGGTCTCGAAACACCATATATTTT.

The genes are TRBV28 and TRBJ2-3; TRBD1 matches 7 bases. Losses at the gene ends were 6 bases for V and 5 bases for J; bases not matched to a gene: 5. The V gene's germline CDR1 is MDHEN and CDR2 SYDVKM. This CDR3 spans 13 amino acids. The CDR3 reads CASSITGEDTQYF. The CDR3 coding sequence is TGTGCCAGCAGCATAACAGGGGAAGATACGCAGTATTTT. The full variable domain, its missing parts supplied by reference TRBV28 and TRBJ2-3, is DVKVTQSSRYLVKRTGEKVFLECVQDMDHENMFWYRQDPGLGLRLIYFSYDVKMKEKGDIPEGYSVSREKKERFSLILESASTNQTSMYLCASSITGEDTQYFGPGTRLTVL.

This clone showed up just once. The chain couples TRBV2 to TRBJ1-1, with 11 bases that match TRBD1. V trimming: 6 bases; J trimming: 4 bases; junction bases outside the gene matches: 7. CDR1 SNHLY and CDR2 FYNNEI come from the germline V gene. The CDR3 sequence is 15 residues long. CDR3 region: CASSPSGTGGTEAFF. The CDR3 bases are TGTGCCAGCAGCCCCTCCGGGACAGGGGGCACTGAAGCTTTCTTT.

V and J are TRBV6-1 and TRBJ1-1; 7 bases map to TRBD1. This CDR3 comprises 19 residues. V was pared by 0 bases and J by 4 bases, with 17 bases of the junction left unmatched. Germline V gene data show CDR1 as MNHNS and CDR2 as SASEGT. In nucleotides, the CDR3 is TGTGCCAGCAGTGAAGCGCAGGGTGGACAGGTCCATGGTGGCACTGAAGCTTTCTTT. Translated, it gives CASSEAQGGQVHGGTEAFF.

The genes are TRBV6-5 and TRBJ2-2; D is possibly TRBD2 (6 bases). The CDR3 totals 13 residues. Germline loops: CDR1 MNHEY, CDR2 SVGAGI. Trimming cost V 6 bases and J 9 bases, with 14 bases left between them. The CDR3 DNA reads TGTGCCAGCAGGGGGGGTTGGCCCTGGGAGCTGTTTTTT. This translates into CASRGGWPWELFF.

The chain couples TRBV9 to TRBJ1-1, with TRBD1 matching over 12 bases. Germline V lookup: CDR1 SGDLS, CDR2 YYNGEE. With V trimmed by 4 bases and J by 1 base, 5 bases remained unmatched. The CDR3 runs to 16 residues. Written as DNA, the CDR3 is TGTGCCAGCAGCCGGGACAGGGGGCGACGGAACACTGAAGCTTTCTTT. This codes for CASSRDRGRRNTEAFF. Together with reference TRBV9 and TRBJ1-1, the CDR3 gives the full variable domain: DSGVTQTPKHLITATGQRVTLRCSPRSGDLSVYWYQQSLDQGLQFLIQYYNGEERAKGNILERFSAQQFPDLHSELNLSSLELGDSALYFCASSRDRGRRNTEAFFGQGTRLTVV.

The rearrangement uses TRBV5-4 and TRBJ2-5; 11 bases match TRBD2. After removal of 0 bases from V and 2 bases from J, the junction contained 6 bases not matched to a gene. CDR3 length: 17 residues. CDR1 is SGHNT, CDR2 YYREEE, per germline (reference sequence). This chain's CDR3 is CASSLGGSGGVQETQYF. The CDR3 coding sequence is TGTGCCAGCAGCTTGGGAGGTAGCGGGGGGGTACAAGAGACCCAGTACTTC. The full variable domain, completed using reference TRBV5-4 and TRBJ2-5, is ETGVTQSPTHLIKTRGQQVTLRCSSQSGHNTVSWYQQALGQGPQFIFQYYREEENGRGNFPPRFSGLQFPNYSSELNVNALELDDSALYLCASSLGGSGGVQETQYFGPGTRLLVL.

The chain uses TRBV4-2 and TRBJ2-2; D is possibly TRBD2 (7 bases). Trimming shortened V by 0 bases and J by 4 bases, and 18 bases separated the two germline ends. The CDR3 covers 18 residues. From germline, CDR1 is LGHNA and CDR2 YNFKEQ. The CDR3 region has the DNA TGTGCCAGCAGCCAAGATCGTGACGCGGGGGCGGGCACCGGGGAGCTGTTTTTT. This translates into CASSQDRDAGAGTGELFF.

This CDR3 is CASSRRGRGTDTQYF. The CDR3 DNA follows: TGTGCCAGCAGCCGCAGGGGGCGCGGCACAGATACGCAGTATTTT. The chain recombines TRBV13 with TRBJ2-3; 8 bases agree with TRBD1. Germline V gene sequence: CDR1 PRHDT, CDR2 FYEKMQ (reference sequence). The CDR3 extends over 15 amino acids. J gave up 1 base and V 5 bases, and 5 bases lay outside the gene matches.

The V call is TRBV12-2, the J call TRBJ1-5; the listed D gene, TRBD1, was not tested against the DNA. TRBV12-2 is listed as a pseudogene. The CDR3 runs to 18 residues. The CDR3 loop reads CASRLGPQGERVDQPQHF. The CDR3 region has the DNA TGTGCAAGTCGCTTAGGACCCCAGGGGGAAAGGGTCGATCAGCCCCAGCATTTT.

The J gene is TRBJ2-2, the V gene TRBV6-6; 9 bases are shared with TRBD1. Germline lookup yields CDR1 MNHNY and CDR2 SVGAGI (reference sequence). V dropped 6 bases and J dropped 3; count of bases not matched to a gene: 2. The CDR3 covers 14 residues. This chain's CDR3 is CASRRTGDTGELFF. DNA of the CDR3: TGTGCCAGCAGACGGACAGGGGACACCGGGGAGCTGTTTTTT.

J is TRBJ1-1 and V is TRBV5-1; D is uncertain. The CDR3 length is 13 residues. The germline gives CDR1 SGHRS, CDR2 YFSETQ. Between the trimmed V and J ends, which lost 7 bases and 4 bases, there was a span of 14 bases. The CDR3 sequence is CASAQSPPTEAFF. As DNA, the CDR3 is TGCGCCAGCGCTCAGTCCCCCCCCACTGAAGCTTTCTTT.